This T cell receptor (beta chain) was recovered during a study of spatial heterogeneity in lung cancer (dated by TCRdb to between 2018 and 2021). About the full investigation: Beta-chain transcripts were consistently detected in greater numbers than alpha-chain transcripts, which likely reflected higher beta-chain transcript abundance. In non-small cell lung cancer, the study made a quantitative comparison of TCR alpha and beta repertoires among multiple tumor regions, matched nontumor lung and blood. In the raw uncorrected reads, each unique combination of TCR and UMI appeared more than ten times on average. Both alpha and beta chains were TCR-sequenced in samples taken at surgery, namely 220 tumor regions, fewer than 85 matched nontumor lung samples and some 53 PBMC samples. The study linked features of the TCR repertoire to counts of nonsynonymous mutations, which were determined by whole-exome sequencing of tumor tissue. The investigation overall reported the following: Confirming at a functional level the hypothesis that regional TCRs recognize regional mutations was considered to require additional single-cell paired TCR alpha and beta sequencing. Ubiquitous expanded tumor TCRs showed up in blood more often at tumor resection than at routine follow-up.

The meaning of the sample's time point label: sample taken at primary tumor resection. Whole RNA extracted from tumor and nontumor lung tissue, or from cryopreserved PBMC samples, was used for TCR sequencing without cell sorting. The donors were 70 or so patients from the lung TRACERx cohort who had early-stage, untreated non-small cell lung cancer. Only patients for whom sufficient RNA was available from at least two tumor regions were selected for TCR sequencing. This clonotype was detected ten times or more. Its cognate antigen has yet to be identified. Base qualities were left out, and no much larger clone turns up one base away. The library relied on 5' RACE. TCRdb records NextSeq 500 as the sequencer. The TCR library protocol attached a unique molecular identifier to each TCR cDNA molecule to allow correction of PCR and sequencing errors. Per the authors' processing: TCR identification, UMI-based error correction and CDR3 extraction were performed with Decombinator tools. Expanded TCRs were defined as those above a frequency of 2 per 1,000, corresponding to the top 1% of the tumor frequency distribution. Rényi diversity was computed with the R vegan package after subsampling each repertoire 100 times to 5,000 TCRs. CDR3 similarity networks were built from amino acid triplet string-kernel similarity, with CDR3s being connected when pairwise similarity was above 0.82. Using fastp trimming at Q25 and MiXCR clonotype assembly, TCRdb reanalyzed the public sequencing data and kept in-frame beta chains. Entries that share a CDR3 protein sequence are merged under the most common genes and DNA. These V and J calls derive from TCRdb rather than the authors' analysis. The sample contains about 3,200 distinct CDR3 sequences, more than 15% of them found a single time. The top ten constitute approximately 88% of the sample.

Trimming removed 1 base from V and 5 bases from J, leaving 8 bases between the germline ends. The CDR3 runs 13 residues from the cysteine to the phenylalanine. Only CDR3 DNA remains: 39 bases, in frame from the first base. CDR1 SGHTA and CDR2 FQGNSA were looked up in the germline V gene. The receptor was derived from a female donor with early-stage non-small cell lung cancer. Material: PBMCs, obtained at surgery. The chain is made from TRBV7-2 and TRBJ2-5, with a tentative D call of TRBD1 or TRBD2, each matching 5 bases. Here is the DNA: TGTGCCAGCAGCTTAGGACAGCGGGAGACCCAGTACTTC. Its translation is CASSLGQRETQYF.